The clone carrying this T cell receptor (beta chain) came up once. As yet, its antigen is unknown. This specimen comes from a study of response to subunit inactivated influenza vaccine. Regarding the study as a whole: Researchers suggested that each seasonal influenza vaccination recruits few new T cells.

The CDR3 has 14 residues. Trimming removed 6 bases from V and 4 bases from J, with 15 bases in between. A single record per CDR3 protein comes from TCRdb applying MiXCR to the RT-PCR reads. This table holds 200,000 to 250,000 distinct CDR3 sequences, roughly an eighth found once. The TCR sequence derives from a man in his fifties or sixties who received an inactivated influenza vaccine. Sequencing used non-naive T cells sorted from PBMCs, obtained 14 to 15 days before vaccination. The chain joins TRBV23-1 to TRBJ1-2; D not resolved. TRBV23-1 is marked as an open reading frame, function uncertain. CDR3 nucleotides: TGCGCCAGCAGCGGAACGTCTAGCCCCTATGGCTACACCTTC. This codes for CASSGTSSPYGYTF.